This TCR beta chain was sequenced in a study of T-cell memory formation after mild COVID-19. Study-wide findings and caveats: Clonal second-wave expansions that peaked on day 37 had unconfirmed SARS-CoV-2 specificity. Chiefly within CM and EM were the contracting CD4+ clones; CD8+ ones were within EMRA.

This clonotype was observed a handful of times. Its cognate antigen is unknown. cDNA libraries for TCR alpha and TCR beta, carrying sample barcodes and UMIs, came from 5'RACE with constant-segment primers. TCRdb processed the 5' RACE reads anew with MiXCR; each CDR3 protein has one entry. Found here are 100,000 to 150,000 distinct CDR3 sequences, roughly 6% of them singletons; the top ten hold 2% to 2.5%. Germline V gives CDR1 MNHNY, CDR2 SVGAGI (reference sequence). V gave up 5 bases and J gave up 2 bases; unmatched junction bases: 10. The CDR3 extends over 17 amino acids. Sequenced sample: PBMCs or a T cell subset sorted from them (not recorded which). This sequence originates from an adult woman who had mild COVID-19 (a few samples of this study predate the infection). Cell type and time point are not known. The gene calls are TRBV6-6 and TRBJ1-5, with 9 bases matching TRBD1. The CDR3 DNA reads TGTGCCAGCAGTCGCGGACAGGGGCCTTTGGGCAATCAGCCCCAGCATTTT. Translated, it gives CASSRGQGPLGNQPQHF.